Following are 10 T cell receptor beta chains from one sample sequenced in a study of T cells in Graves' hyperthyroidism and ophthalmopathy. Amplification targeted TCR beta CDR3 regions from RNA transcripts. A set of HTBI primers served as the primers for a first-round RT-PCR of the TCR CDR3. TCRdb called the multiplex PCR reads again in MiXCR, with one record for every CDR3 protein. The data show roughly 530,000 distinct CDR3 sequences, 15% to 20% seen once. The sequenced sample was blood. These receptors originate from a woman between 18 and 29 years old with Graves' ophthalmopathy.

The sample holds many counts of this clonotype. The genes are TRBV7-2 and TRBJ2-5; D is ambiguous. The CDR3 length is 14 residues. V was clipped by 6 bases and J by 5 bases, with 16 bases between them. Germline CDR1 SGHTA, CDR2 FQGNSA. In nucleotides, the CDR3 is TGTGCCAGCAGGGACCATGGTCGTCGGGAGACCCAGTACTTC. Its translation is CASRDHGRRETQYF.

The chain carries TRBV11-2 and TRBJ1-6; 7 bases are a match to TRBD1. V dropped 4 bases and J dropped 8; count of bases not matched to a gene: 5. Germline-derived CDR1 and CDR2 are SGHAT and FQNNGV. The CDR3 has 14 amino acids. The CDR3 DNA reads as TGTGCCAGCAGCTCAACAGGGGCGGATTCACCCCTCCACTTT. This gives the protein CASSSTGADSPLHF.

As to this clonotype: Germline is not matched at one junction end, which may reflect a read error. This chain uses TRBV28 with TRBJ2-3; D is unresolved. This CDR3 contains 10 residues. Germline CDR1 MDHEN, CDR2 SYDVKM. The CDR3 DNA reads as TGTGCCGGCAGTTTAGATACGCAGTATTTT. This gives the protein CAGSLDTQYF.

The DNA for the CDR3 is TGTGCCATCAGTGAGGGTAGCAATCAGCCCCAGCATTTT. It codes for CAISEGSNQPQHF. This sequence joins TRBV10-3 and TRBJ1-5; unclear D gene. The germline gives CDR1 ENHRY, CDR2 SYGVKD. Trimming shortened V by 2 bases and J by 0 bases, and 2 bases separated the two germline ends. This CDR3 has 13 residues.

This clonotype was counted ten times or more. This chain joins TRBV7-3 and TRBJ2-2; D is undetermined. This CDR3 comprises 14 residues. V gave up 7 bases and J gave up 0 bases, with 9 bases separating them. Germline V CDR1 and CDR2: SGHTA, FQGTGA. The CDR3 bases are TGTGCCAGCACGCCATCTCCGAACACCGGGGAGCTGTTTTTT. It specifies CASTPSPNTGELFF. The entire variable domain, with the rest obtained from reference TRBV7-3 and TRBJ2-2, is as follows: GAGVSQTPSNKVTEKGKYVELRCDPISGHTALYWYRQSLGQGPEFLIYFQGTGAADDSGLPNDRFFAVRPEGSVSTLKIQRTERGDSAVYLCASTPSPNTGELFFGEGSRLTVL.

At least ten counts were recorded for this clonotype. The chain combines TRBV28 with TRBJ2-5; possible D gene TRBD2, 6 bases. The germline V gene has CDR1 MDHEN and CDR2 SYDVKM. Trimming removed 5 bases at V and 1 base at J, with 11 bases between. There are 14 residues in the CDR3. DNA for the CDR3: TGTGCCAGCAGTCCCGGACTATTCCAAGAGACCCAGTACTTC. Its translation is CASSPGLFQETQYF.

The chain uses TRBV27 and TRBJ2-7, with D possibly called TRBD1 or TRBD2 (5 bases each). The V end was cut by 7 bases, the J end by 0 bases, with 16 bases between. CDR3 length: 15 residues. Germline CDR1 MNHEY, CDR2 SMNVEV (reference sequence). The CDR3 is CASNSGTTSSYEQYF. CDR3 bases: TGTGCCAGCAATTCCGGGACCACGAGCTCCTACGAGCAGTACTTC.

This chain joins TRBV6-1 and TRBJ1-2; maybe TRBD1 (5 bases). The CDR3 extends over 14 amino acids. V lost 6 bases, J lost 4 bases, and 15 bases lay in between. Germline V gene sequence: CDR1 MNHNS, CDR2 SASEGT. CDR3 sequence (DNA): TGTGCCAGCAGCACCGGCGGGGCGGCCTATGGCTACACCTTC. It encodes CASSTGGAAYGYTF.

The rearrangement joins TRBV5-1 to TRBJ1-2; 8 nucleotides align to TRBD1. CDR1 and CDR2 (germline): SGHRS, YFSETQ. With V trimmed by 0 bases and J by 2 bases, 6 bases remained unmatched. The length of the CDR3 is 16 residues. In nucleotides, the CDR3 is TGCGCCAGCAGCTTGGCCTCATGGGACAGGAACTATGGCTACACCTTC. This gives the protein CASSLASWDRNYGYTF.

This clonotype appeared a single time. The rearrangement joins TRBV29-1 to TRBJ1-2; a possible D gene is TRBD1 (5 bases). The CDR3 runs 11 residues. Trimming left V 7 bases short and J 9 bases short, with 15 bases between. The germline V gene has CDR1 SQVTM and CDR2 ANQGSEA. The CDR3, as DNA: TGCAGCGGAAGTGAGGAGGGGAGCTACACCTTC. Protein product: CSGSEEGSYTF.